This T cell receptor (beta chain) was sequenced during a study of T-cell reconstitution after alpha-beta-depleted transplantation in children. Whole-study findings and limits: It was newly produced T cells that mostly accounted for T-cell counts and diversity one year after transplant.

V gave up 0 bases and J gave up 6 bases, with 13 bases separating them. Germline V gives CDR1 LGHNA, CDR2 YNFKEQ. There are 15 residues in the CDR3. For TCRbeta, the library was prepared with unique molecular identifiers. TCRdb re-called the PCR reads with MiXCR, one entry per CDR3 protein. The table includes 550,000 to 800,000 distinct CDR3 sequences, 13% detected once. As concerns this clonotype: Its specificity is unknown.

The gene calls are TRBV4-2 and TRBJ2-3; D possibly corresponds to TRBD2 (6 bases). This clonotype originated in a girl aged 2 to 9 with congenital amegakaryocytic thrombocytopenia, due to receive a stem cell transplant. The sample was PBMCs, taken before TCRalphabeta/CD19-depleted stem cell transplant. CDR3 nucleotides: TGTGCCAGCAGCCAAGAGGCTCAGGGAGGTGATACGCAGTATTTT. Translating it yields CASSQEAQGGDTQYF.